The 21 T cell receptor beta chains given below trace back to one sample, sequenced in a study of cytomegalovirus exposure and HLA in healthy donors (dated by TCRdb to about 2017). Library method: the immunoSEQ multiplex PCR assay. A mixture of 60 forward primers for TCR Vbeta segments and 13 reverse primers for TCR Jbeta segments was used in the multiplex PCR. Sourced from immuneACCESS, this table was stored by TCRdb with only in-frame sequences that have V and J called. A share of the clones is absent; for the studies checked, an unresolved V gene accounts for under half, and the remainder has no known explanation. Within this sample are some 180,000 clones, with roughly 9.4% of them counted one time only. 1% to 1.5% of the sample comes from the top ten. The sample comprised PBMCs. These receptors all come from a woman in her 30s in good health and CMV-seropositive.

This clone was seen only a few times. This chain joins TRBV5-1 and TRBJ2-7; TRBD2 agrees at 14 bases. The CDR3 is made up of 14 amino acids. After removal of 7 bases from V and 7 bases from J, the junction contained 7 bases not matched to a gene. CDR1 is SGHRS, CDR2 YFSETQ, per germline. Written as DNA, the CDR3 is TGCGCCAGCTCCCCCGGGACTAGCGGGAGTGAGCAGTACTTC. Translated: CASSPGTSGSEQYF.

The chain links TRBV5-1 to TRBJ2-3; maybe TRBD2 (6 bases). The CDR3 is 15 residues long. V was clipped by 0 bases and J by 3 bases, with 11 bases between them. Germline V gives CDR1 SGHRS, CDR2 YFSETQ. The DNA for the CDR3 is TGCGCCAGCAGCTTGGGTTCTGGGGGGACAGATACGCAGTATTTT. This encodes CASSLGSGGTDTQYF.

Notes on this clone: The sample contains more than one DNA sequence encoding this CDR3. The chain joins TRBV30 to TRBJ2-5, with 7 bases fitting TRBD2. The CDR3 consists of 13 residues. CDR1 and CDR2 from the germline V gene are GTSNPN and SVGIG (reference sequence). V lost 2 bases, J lost 3 bases, and 3 bases stayed unmatched. For the CDR3, the DNA is TGTGCCTGGAGTCTCGGGGGGAAAGAGACCCAGTACTTC. This encodes CAWSLGGKETQYF.

The V and J genes are TRBV5-1 and TRBJ1-4; D might be TRBD1 (6 bases). Deletions cut 4 bases from V and 2 bases from J, with 9 bases between. CDR3 size: 14 residues. Germline assignment: CDR1 SGHRS and CDR2 YFSETQ. The CDR3 spells CASSATGTNEKLFF. CDR3 nucleotides: TGCGCCAGCAGCGCTACAGGGACTAATGAAAAACTGTTTTTT.

This clone was counted a few times. The chain uses TRBV30 and TRBJ2-1; 7 bases line up with TRBD1. Germline V gene sequence: CDR1 GTSNPN, CDR2 SVGIG (reference sequence). The CDR3 consists of 15 residues. The junction had 10 bases not matched to a gene; V was cut back by 5 bases and J by 3 bases. The CDR3 protein is CAWAPRDRNYNEQFF. The CDR3, as DNA: TGTGCCTGGGCCCCCCGGGACAGAAACTACAATGAGCAGTTCTTC.

In this sample, this clone turned up a few times. The V and J genes are TRBV7-3 and TRBJ1-1; D is undetermined. The V gene's germline CDR1 is SGHTA and CDR2 FQGTGA. V lost 3 bases and J 1 base, leaving 6 bases between the germline ends. The CDR3 has 13 amino acids. This CDR3 reads CASSFSSNTEAFF. The CDR3 DNA reads TGTGCCAGCAGCTTCTCTTCGAACACTGAAGCTTTCTTT.

A few counts support this clone. This chain joins TRBV7-8 and TRBJ2-2; TRBD2 matches at 10 bases. The V gene end was trimmed by 1 base and the J gene end by 0 bases; junction bases not matched to a gene: 14. CDR3 size: 21 residues. CDR1 and CDR2 (germline): SGHVS, FQNEAQ. CDR3 sequence: CASSLGGMLAGEKANTGELFF. DNA of the CDR3: TGTGCCAGCAGCTTAGGAGGTATGCTAGCGGGAGAGAAGGCGAACACCGGGGAGCTGTTTTTT. Drawing the rest from reference TRBV7-8 and TRBJ2-2, the complete variable domain is GAGVSQSPRYKVAKRGQDVALRCDPISGHVSLFWYQQALGQGPEFLTYFQNEAQLDKSGLPSDRFFAERPEGSVSTLKIQRTQQEDSAVYLCASSLGGMLAGEKANTGELFFGEGSRLTVL.

The sample holds a few counts of this clone. V is TRBV7-8 and J is TRBJ2-1; 14 bases line up with TRBD2. Trimming cost V 2 bases and J 8 bases; bases outside gene matches: 5. The CDR3 extends over 16 amino acids. Germline assignment: CDR1 SGHVS and CDR2 FQNEAQ. The CDR3 DNA follows: TGTGCCAGCAGCTTAATGACTAGCGGGAGGGCTGATGAGCAGTTCTTC. Its protein is CASSLMTSGRADEQFF. The full variable domain, with the rest looked up from reference TRBV7-8 and TRBJ2-1, is GAGVSQSPRYKVAKRGQDVALRCDPISGHVSLFWYQQALGQGPEFLTYFQNEAQLDKSGLPSDRFFAERPEGSVSTLKIQRTQQEDSAVYLCASSLMTSGRADEQFFGPGTRLTVL.

This clone was found many times. The chain couples TRBV9 to TRBJ1-4; 8 bases line up with TRBD1. This CDR3 comprises 15 residues. The V gene end was trimmed by 3 bases and the J gene end by 7 bases; junction bases not matched to a gene: 8. CDR1 and CDR2 from the germline V gene are SGDLS and YYNGEE. The CDR3 nucleotides are TGTGCCAGCAGCGCCGGAGGACAGGGAGGTGAAAAACTGTTTTTT. It encodes CASSAGGQGGEKLFF.

This clone has only a few counts. This chain uses TRBV5-1 with TRBJ1-1, with D maybe TRBD1 (6 bases). The CDR3 spans 14 residues. Per the germline V gene, CDR1 is SGHRS and CDR2 is YFSETQ. The germline V and J ends were trimmed by 1 base and 3 bases, with 10 bases remaining between them. The CDR3 coding sequence is TGCGCCAGCAGCTTGACAGGGATCGACACTGAAGCTTTCTTT. Residues: CASSLTGIDTEAFF.

This clone has more than one count but fewer than ten. The chain is built from TRBV10-3 and TRBJ2-1; 9 nucleotides match TRBD2. Trimming at V came to 2 bases and at J to 5 bases, leaving 7 bases not matched to a gene. This CDR3 is built from 16 residues. The germline gives CDR1 ENHRY, CDR2 SYGVKD. The CDR3 bases are TGTGCCATCAGTGAGATGGCGGGAGGGGATAACAATGAGCAGTTCTTC. This sequence encodes CAISEMAGGDNNEQFF.

The chain uses TRBV18 and TRBJ2-7, with TRBD2 matching 9 bases. CDR1 and CDR2 (germline): KGHSH, LQKENI. The CDR3 loop spans 17 amino acids. Trimming removed 2 bases from V and 2 bases from J; junction bases left unmatched: 10. In nucleotides, the CDR3 is TGTGCCAGCTCACCAGCGGCTAGCGGGATTGTTCCCTACGAGCAGTACTTC. This encodes CASSPAASGIVPYEQYF.

V and J are TRBV19 and TRBJ1-2, with TRBD1 as a possible D gene (5 bases). Deletions cut 7 bases from V and 5 bases from J, with 14 bases between. This CDR3 contains 13 residues. Germline lookup yields CDR1 LNHDA and CDR2 SQIVND (reference sequence). CDR3 sequence reads: CASKLPGEYGYTF. The CDR3 DNA reads as TGTGCCAGTAAGCTCCCGGGGGAGTATGGCTACACCTTC.

This clone appeared a few times. This rearrangement joins TRBV10-2 to TRBJ2-5, with 10 nucleotides matching TRBD2. Germline-derived CDR1 and CDR2 are WSHSY and SAAADI. The CDR3 has 15 amino acids. The V gene end was trimmed by 5 bases and the J gene end by 3 bases; junction bases not matched to a gene: 6. CDR3 region: CASSSSGRAKETQYF. The CDR3, as DNA: TGCGCCAGCAGTTCGAGCGGGAGGGCCAAAGAGACCCAGTACTTC.

The chain joins TRBV5-5 to TRBJ2-7; 9 bases line up with TRBD1. Trimming took 0 bases from V and 3 from J; bases not matched to a gene: 4. This CDR3 is 15 amino acids long. CDR1 and CDR2 from the germline V gene are SGHKS and YYEKEE (reference sequence). CDR3 loop: CASSLETGGRYEQYF. The CDR3 nucleotides are TGTGCCAGCAGCTTGGAGACAGGGGGTCGCTACGAGCAGTACTTC.

In this sample, this clone turned up a few times. The chain joins TRBV4-1 to TRBJ2-3; TRBD2 is a possible D gene (6 bases). Germline CDR1 reads MGHRA; CDR2 reads YSYEKL. The CDR3 has 16 amino acids. V shed 0 bases and J shed 15 bases, with 25 bases lying between them. CDR3 sequence: CASSQDLGRPPPSSYF. In DNA form, the CDR3 reads TGCGCCAGCAGCCAAGATTTAGGGAGGCCTCCCCCAAGCTCCTATTTT.

This clone has a handful of counts. V gene TRBV13 combines with J gene TRBJ2-1, with 8 positions matching TRBD2. V gave up 2 bases and J gave up 9 bases; unmatched junction bases: 9. This CDR3 comprises 15 residues. From germline, CDR1 is PRHDT and CDR2 FYEKMQ (reference sequence). The CDR3 coding sequence is TGTGCCAGCAGCTTAATCGCTAGCGGGCGAGGTGAGCAGTTCTTC. Amino acid sequence: CASSLIASGRGEQFF.

The chain carries TRBV5-6 and TRBJ2-5; D might be TRBD1 (5 bases). CDR3 size: 14 residues. The V and J ends lost 4 bases and 2 bases respectively, with 12 bases between them. Germline CDR1 is SGHDT and CDR2 is YYEEEE. The CDR3 nucleotides are TGTGCCAGCAGCCCTCCTGCAGGGCAAGAGACCCAGTACTTC. Encoded protein: CASSPPAGQETQYF.

This chain joins TRBV5-1 and TRBJ1-2; D may be TRBD1 (5 bases). CDR1 and CDR2 (germline): SGHRS, YFSETQ. This CDR3 is built from 13 residues. Trimming shortened V by 4 bases and J by 0 bases, and 7 bases separated the two germline ends. CDR3 region: CASSMTANYGYTF. The CDR3 DNA follows: TGCGCCAGCAGCATGACAGCTAACTATGGCTACACCTTC.

This clone occurred a few times. V is TRBV6-1 and J is TRBJ2-1; D is perhaps TRBD1 (5 bases). Germline CDR1 and CDR2: MNHNS and SASEGT. Trimming took 4 bases from V and 0 from J, leaving 13 bases between them. The CDR3 is made up of 16 amino acids. CDR3 nucleotides: TGTGCCAGCAGTGTCCAGGGTCCCCTCTCCTACAATGAGCAGTTCTTC. Protein sequence: CASSVQGPLSYNEQFF.

The V gene is TRBV29-1, the J gene TRBJ2-5, with D possibly being TRBD2 (5 bases). The CDR3 covers 12 residues. The V end was cut by 7 bases, the J end by 3 bases, with 12 bases between. In germline, CDR1 is SQVTM, CDR2 ANQGSEA. CDR3 coding DNA: TGCAGCGGTTCACTAGGAAAAGAGACCCAGTACTTC. It specifies CSGSLGKETQYF.